Presented here are 15 T cell receptor beta chains from one specimen sequenced in a study of blood T cells in healthy people across ages. Next came a second PCR, run for about 7 to 12 cycles, which used a sample-barcoded 5' primer along with a J-beta primer mix. TCRdb reprocessed the 5' RACE reads with MiXCR, giving one entry per CDR3 protein. Of about 780,000 distinct CDR3 sequences listed, more than 35% are singletons. Sequenced material: blood. The receptors stem from an elderly man in good health.

The CDR3 DNA is TGTGCCAACCTGGCCCTGCTAGCTGAGCAGTTCTTC. Encoded protein: CANLALLAEQFF. This chain links TRBV21-1 with TRBJ2-1; the tabulated D call, TRBD2, remains unverified against the DNA. TRBV21-1 has pseudogene status. This CDR3 region has 12 residues.

The genes are TRBV7-2 and TRBJ2-5; D is undetermined. The CDR3 is made up of 13 amino acids. Trimming took 5 bases from V and 13 from J, leaving 20 bases between them. The germline gives CDR1 SGHTA, CDR2 FQGNSA. The CDR3 here is CASSASATAGWYF. The CDR3 DNA sequence: TGTGCCAGCAGCGCTAGTGCGACCGCCGGGTGGTACTTC. The full variable domain, completed using reference TRBV7-2 and TRBJ2-5, is GAGVSQSPSNKVTEKGKDVELRCDPISGHTALYWYRQSLGQGLEFLIYFQGNSAPDKSGLPSDRFSAERTGGSVSTLTIQRTQQEDSAVYLCASSASATAGWYFGPGTRLLVL.

This clonotype appeared a few times. The rearrangement joins TRBV14 to TRBJ2-5, with 7 bases matching TRBD1. The junction had 4 bases not matched to a gene; V was cut back by 2 bases and J by 1 base. Germline-derived CDR1 and CDR2 are SGHDN and FVKESK. The CDR3 spans 15 residues. This chain's CDR3 is CASSQWAGGQETQYF. The CDR3 DNA reads TGTGCCAGCAGCCAATGGGCAGGGGGCCAAGAGACCCAGTACTTC.

This clonotype was counted between two and nine times. CDR3 nucleotide sequence: TGCGCCAGCAGCTCGGGGGAACGCAATTCACCCCTCCACTTT. It specifies CASSSGERNSPLHF. This chain joins TRBV5-1 and TRBJ1-6; tentative D call: TRBD1 (5 bases). V lost 3 bases to trimming and J lost 7 bases, with 11 bases between them. Germline lookup yields CDR1 SGHRS and CDR2 YFSETQ. The CDR3 is 14 amino acids.

The chain uses TRBV28 and TRBJ1-5; the D gene is possibly TRBD1 (5 bases). CDR1 and CDR2 (germline): MDHEN, SYDVKM. The V end was cut by 10 bases, the J end by 5 bases, with 12 bases between. This CDR3 comprises 12 residues. The CDR3 DNA is TGTGCCATCCGGGACGGAGATCAGCCCCAGCATTTT. Protein: CAIRDGDQPQHF.

The V gene is TRBV10-3, the J gene TRBJ2-7, with no clear D. The length of the CDR3 is 16 residues. Trimming pared 6 bases from V and 4 bases from J, leaving 22 bases between. CDR1 and CDR2 from the germline V gene are ENHRY and SYGVKD. The CDR3 DNA reads TGTGCCATCAGCGAGGTGGGTGGCCAAGGCCCGTACGAGCAGTACTTC. Amino acid sequence: CAISEVGGQGPYEQYF.

This rearrangement joins TRBV4-2 to TRBJ2-5; D may be TRBD2 (6 bases). The CDR3 contains 17 residues. V lost 1 base and J 2 bases, leaving 17 bases between the germline ends. Germline-derived CDR1 and CDR2 are LGHNA and YNFKEQ. CDR3: CASSQVLERLEQETQYF. In nucleotides, the CDR3 is TGTGCCAGCAGCCAAGTACTCGAGAGACTAGAGCAAGAGACCCAGTACTTC.

V is TRBV7-2 and J is TRBJ2-5; 7 nucleotides match TRBD2. The ends lost 4 bases at V and 11 bases at J; junction bases unmatched: 16. Germline V CDR1 and CDR2: SGHTA, FQGNSA. The CDR3 covers 15 residues. The CDR3 here is CASSSVAGAYNEQYF. CDR3 sequence (DNA): TGTGCCAGCAGCTCCGTAGCGGGCGCCTACAATGAGCAGTACTTC.

The J gene is TRBJ2-4, the V gene TRBV29-1; the match to TRBD1 covers 9 bases. The J call could be wrong; TRBJ2-7 is a better fit for the DNA end. There are 14 residues in the CDR3. Germline V gene lookup returns CDR1 SQVTM and CDR2 ANQGSEA. DNA of the CDR3: TGCAGCGCCAAGGCTGGGACAGGGATCTACGAGCAGTACTTC. Encoded protein: CSAKAGTGIYEQYF.

This rearrangement joins TRBV5-1 to TRBJ2-3; a weak D match, TRBD2 (6 bases). V was clipped by 3 bases and J by 2 bases, with 13 bases between them. The CDR3 spans 15 residues. Germline CDR1 SGHRS, CDR2 YFSETQ. CDR3 bases: TGCGCCAGCAGCTGGGGACTGAGAATCACAGATACGCAGTATTTT. Protein sequence: CASSWGLRITDTQYF.

The chain uses TRBV2 and TRBJ2-1; D is perhaps TRBD1 (5 bases). CDR3 length: 17 residues. The V gene's germline CDR1 is SNHLY and CDR2 FYNNEI. The V and J ends lost 2 bases and 8 bases respectively, with 22 bases between them. The CDR3 protein is CASSEPHSWGKADEQFF. The CDR3 nucleotides read TGTGCCAGCAGTGAACCCCACAGTTGGGGCAAGGCCGATGAGCAGTTCTTC.

This clonotype has only a few counts. The chain has TRBV20-1 and TRBJ1-5; TRBD1 matches 8 bases. CDR1 and CDR2 from the germline V gene are DFQATT and SNEGSKA (reference sequence). Trimming took 3 bases from V and 3 from J; bases not matched to a gene: 10. The CDR3 length is 16 residues. The CDR3 nucleotides read TGCAGTGCTAGCTCCCCGACAGGGGTGGACAATCAGCCCCAGCATTTT. Protein sequence: CSASSPTGVDNQPQHF.

The chain couples TRBV10-3 to TRBJ1-2; TRBD1 matches at 8 bases. V lost 10 bases, J lost 6 bases, and 13 bases stayed unmatched. Germline V gene sequence: CDR1 ENHRY, CDR2 SYGVKD. CDR3 size: 14 residues. The CDR3 loop is CANGQGNGVDGYTF. The CDR3 DNA is TGTGCCAACGGACAGGGTAATGGGGTCGATGGCTACACCTTC.

This chain uses TRBV7-2 with TRBJ2-1; TRBD2 agrees at 10 bases. The CDR3 spans 15 residues. Germline V CDR1 and CDR2: SGHTA, FQGNSA. The V segment lost 7 bases and the J segment 6 bases; nucleotides outside the gene matches: 9. Here the CDR3 reads CASNQRTSGPNEQFF. The CDR3 region has the DNA TGTGCCAGCAACCAGCGGACTAGCGGCCCCAATGAGCAGTTCTTC.

The V gene is TRBV29-1, the J gene TRBJ2-7, with 12 bases fitting TRBD2. Germline V gene data show CDR1 as SQVTM and CDR2 as ANQGSEA. Unmatched junction bases numbered 2, after V lost 4 bases and J lost 1 base. This CDR3 is built from 14 residues. CDR3 amino acids: CSVGLAGGSYEQYF. The CDR3 nucleotides are TGCAGCGTTGGGCTAGCGGGAGGGTCCTACGAGCAGTACTTC.